This T cell receptor (beta chain) was obtained from a study of blood T cell repertoires in COVID-19. Sequencing was performed with immunoSEQ multiplex PCR; in TCRdb, only in-frame clones are kept and a portion is missing. The profile shows roughly 180,000 clones, 80% of them singletons. J was trimmed by 3 bases and V by 7 bases; bases with no gene match: 6. The CDR3 length is 14 residues. CDR1 and CDR2 (germline): LNHDA, SQIVND (reference sequence). The V gene is TRBV19, the J gene TRBJ1-1, with 9 positions matching TRBD1. The TCR was taken from a man aged 60-69 years who had been exposed to COVID-19. Sequenced input: PBMCs or T cells enriched from blood (not recorded which). CDR3 sequence: CASKGTGSHTEAFF. The CDR3 DNA reads TGTGCCAGTAAAGGGACAGGGAGTCACACTGAAGCTTTCTTT.